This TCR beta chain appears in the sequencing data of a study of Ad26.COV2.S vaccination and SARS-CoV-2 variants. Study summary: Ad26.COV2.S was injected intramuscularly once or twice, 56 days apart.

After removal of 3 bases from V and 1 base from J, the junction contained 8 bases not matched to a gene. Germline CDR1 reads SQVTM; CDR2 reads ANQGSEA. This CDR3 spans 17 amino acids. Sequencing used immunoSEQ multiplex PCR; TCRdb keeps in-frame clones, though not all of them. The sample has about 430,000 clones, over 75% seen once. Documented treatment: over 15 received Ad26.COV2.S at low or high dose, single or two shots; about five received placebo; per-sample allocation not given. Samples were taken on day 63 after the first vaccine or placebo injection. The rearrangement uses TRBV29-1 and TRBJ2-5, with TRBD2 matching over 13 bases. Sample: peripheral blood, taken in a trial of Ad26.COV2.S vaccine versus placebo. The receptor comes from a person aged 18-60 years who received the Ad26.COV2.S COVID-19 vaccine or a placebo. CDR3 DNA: TGCAGCGTTGACGGGACTAGCGGGACCTCCCGCCAAGAGACCCAGTACTTC. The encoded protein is CSVDGTSGTSRQETQYF. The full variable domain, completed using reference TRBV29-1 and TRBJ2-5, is SAVISQKPSRDICQRGTSLTIQCQVDSQVTMMFWYRQQPGQSLTLIATANQGSEATYESGFVIDKFPISRPNLTFSTLTVSNMSPEDSSIYLCSVDGTSGTSRQETQYFGPGTRLLVL.